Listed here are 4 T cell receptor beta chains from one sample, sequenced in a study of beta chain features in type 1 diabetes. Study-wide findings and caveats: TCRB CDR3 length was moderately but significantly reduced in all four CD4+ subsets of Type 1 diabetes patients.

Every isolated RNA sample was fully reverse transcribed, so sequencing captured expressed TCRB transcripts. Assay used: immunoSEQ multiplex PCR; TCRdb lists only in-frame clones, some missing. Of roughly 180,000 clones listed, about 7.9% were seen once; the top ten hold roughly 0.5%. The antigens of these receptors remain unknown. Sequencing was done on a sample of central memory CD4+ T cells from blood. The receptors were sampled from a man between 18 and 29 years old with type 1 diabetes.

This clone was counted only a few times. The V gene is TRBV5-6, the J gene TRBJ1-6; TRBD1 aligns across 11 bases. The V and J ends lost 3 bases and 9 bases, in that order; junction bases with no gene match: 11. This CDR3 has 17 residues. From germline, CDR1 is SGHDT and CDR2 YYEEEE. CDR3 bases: TGTGCCAGCAGCTCAGAGATCCGGGACAGGGGGTTTTCACCCCTCCACTTT. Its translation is CASSSEIRDRGFSPLHF.

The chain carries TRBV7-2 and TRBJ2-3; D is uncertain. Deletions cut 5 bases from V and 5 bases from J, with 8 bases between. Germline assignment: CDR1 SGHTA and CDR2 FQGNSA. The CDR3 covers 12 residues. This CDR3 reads CASSQVEDTQYF. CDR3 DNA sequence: TGTGCCAGCAGCCAGGTGGAAGATACGCAGTATTTT.

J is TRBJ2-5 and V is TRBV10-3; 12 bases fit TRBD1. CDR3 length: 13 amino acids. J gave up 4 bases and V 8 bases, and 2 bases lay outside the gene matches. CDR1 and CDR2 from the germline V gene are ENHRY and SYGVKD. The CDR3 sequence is CAIGTGGGETQYF. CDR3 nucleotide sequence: TGTGCCATCGGGACAGGGGGCGGAGAGACCCAGTACTTC.

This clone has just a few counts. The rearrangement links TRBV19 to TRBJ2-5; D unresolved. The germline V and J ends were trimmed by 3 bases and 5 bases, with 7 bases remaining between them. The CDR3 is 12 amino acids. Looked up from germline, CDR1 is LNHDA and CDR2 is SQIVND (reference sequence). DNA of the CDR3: TGTGCCAGTAGTATTTTTGGCGAGACCCAGTACTTC. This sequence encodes CASSIFGETQYF.